These 6 T cell receptor beta chains were all obtained from the same sample, sequenced in a study of follicular helper T cells after annual influenza vaccination. This sample's time point: 2015-2016 season, pre-vaccination. Only in-frame clones appear in the TCRdb table, and some are missing; sequencing was by immunoSEQ multiplex PCR. The data hold about 2,100 clones, with approximately 89% observed a single time. The sequenced sample was CXCR5- memory CD4+ T cells sorted from blood, obtained on the day of influenza vaccination. The receptor source for this set is an adult who received the influenza vaccine.

The chain uses TRBV5-1 and TRBJ2-3, with D uncertain. The CDR3 contains 12 residues. Trimming took off 0 bases at V and 4 bases at J, with 3 bases between the two ends. The germline V gene has CDR1 SGHRS and CDR2 YFSETQ. CDR3 sequence (DNA): TGCGCCAGCAGCTTGGATTCAGATACGCAGTATTTT. This encodes CASSLDSDTQYF.

The J gene is TRBJ2-3, the V gene TRBV7-2; the D is unclear. Germline V lookup: CDR1 SGHTA, CDR2 FQGNSA. With 5 bases removed from V and 4 bases from J, the gap between germline ends came to 13 bases. This CDR3 contains 14 residues. CDR3 DNA sequence: TGTGCCAGCAGCCTAACGGGTGGCGCAGATACGCAGTATTTT. Residues: CASSLTGGADTQYF.

This clone was observed a handful of times. This chain links TRBV7-2 with TRBJ1-2; D is perhaps TRBD1 (5 bases). The length of the CDR3 is 13 residues. CDR1 and CDR2 (germline): SGHTA, FQGNSA. V was clipped by 4 bases and J by 7 bases, with 13 bases between them. CDR3 nucleotides: TGTGCCAGCAGCTCGGGACCGGGCCGTGGCTACACCTTC. It codes for CASSSGPGRGYTF.

This sequence joins TRBV6-6 and TRBJ1-2, with a possible D match to TRBD1 (5 bases). This CDR3 spans 12 amino acids. Germline assignment: CDR1 MNHNY and CDR2 SVGAGI (reference sequence). V was pared by 2 bases and J by 7 bases, with 8 bases between. Here the CDR3 reads CASSYGGRGYTF. The CDR3, as DNA: TGTGCCAGCAGTTACGGGGGACGTGGCTACACCTTC.

V is TRBV7-9 and J is TRBJ1-2; D not resolved. Germline CDR1 is SEHNR and CDR2 is FQNEAQ (reference sequence). The ends were cut back, 7 bases at V and 4 bases at J, with 16 bases in the middle. The CDR3 is 14 amino acids. CDR3 sequence: CASTRRGISYGYTF. The CDR3, as DNA: TGTGCCAGCACCCGGAGAGGGATCTCCTATGGCTACACCTTC.

The chain couples TRBV7-8 to TRBJ1-1, with D maybe TRBD1 (5 bases). The V gene's germline CDR1 is SGHVS and CDR2 FQNEAQ. This CDR3 comprises 17 residues. The ends were cut back, 0 bases at V and 8 bases at J, with 22 bases in the middle. CDR3 coding DNA: TGTGCCAGCAGCTTAGCCCCTCTTTTGGACACGGTGGAAGAAGCTTTCTTT. It codes for CASSLAPLLDTVEEAFF.